A single sample is the source of the 31 T cell receptor beta chains below, sequenced in a study of T cell changes during pregnancy in multiple sclerosis. Assay: immunoSEQ multiplex PCR; the TCRdb copy retains only in-frame clones and omits some. The data contain 30,000 to 40,000 clones, around 90% of them singletons. The sample consisted of CD8+ T cells from peripheral blood mononuclear cells, taken in the third trimester of pregnancy. These receptors all come from a female donor with multiple sclerosis, enrolled in a pregnancy study.

The rearrangement joins TRBV6-1 to TRBJ2-1, with a weak D call TRBD2 (5 bases). The CDR3 is 13 residues long. The germline V gene encodes CDR1 MNHNS and CDR2 SASEGT. V was cut by 1 base and J by 5 bases, with 6 bases left in between. CDR3 amino acids: CASSEGEHNEQFF. The DNA of the CDR3 is TGTGCCAGCAGTGAAGGGGAGCACAATGAGCAGTTCTTC.

The rearrangement uses TRBV2 and TRBJ1-2; D gene ambiguous. The CDR3 totals 10 residues. Trimming removed 3 bases at V and 11 bases at J, with 7 bases between. CDR1 and CDR2 (germline): SNHLY, FYNNEI. As DNA, the CDR3 is TGTGCCAGCAGTGACGGGGAGTACACCTTC. Translated, it gives CASSDGEYTF.

The V and J genes are TRBV5-6 and TRBJ2-7, with D possibly being TRBD1 (5 bases). The germline V gene has CDR1 SGHDT and CDR2 YYEEEE. The CDR3 runs to 14 residues. V lost 3 bases and J lost 7, with 17 bases in between. This chain's CDR3 is CASSWSLLPGEQYF. The CDR3 DNA sequence: TGTGCCAGCAGCTGGAGCCTCCTCCCAGGGGAGCAGTACTTC.

The CDR3 spells CASSFASAYEQYF. Written as DNA, the CDR3 is TGCGCCAGCAGCTTTGCTAGCGCCTACGAGCAGTACTTC. J is TRBJ2-7 and V is TRBV5-1; tentative D call: TRBD2 (6 bases). The ends were cut back, 2 bases at V and 2 bases at J, with 8 bases in the middle. CDR1 SGHRS and CDR2 YFSETQ come from the germline V gene. This CDR3 comprises 13 residues.

The chain carries TRBV28 and TRBJ1-2; no clear D. The CDR3 extends over 15 amino acids. Germline V gene data show CDR1 as MDHEN and CDR2 as SYDVKM. Trimming pared 4 bases from V and 4 bases from J, leaving 16 bases between. The CDR3 sequence: CASSSHQQLLYGYTF. CDR3 in DNA: TGTGCCAGCAGTTCACACCAACAGCTCCTCTATGGCTACACCTTC.

The rearrangement joins TRBV6-6 to TRBJ2-7, with D tentatively TRBD2 (7 bases). Germline V lookup: CDR1 MNHNY, CDR2 SVGAGI (reference sequence). The CDR3 is 15 amino acids. Trimming took off 6 bases at V and 3 bases at J, with 18 bases between the two ends. The CDR3 bases are TGTGCCAGCAGACGGAGGGGGGAGCGGGGCTACGAGCAGTACTTC. Translating it yields CASRRRGERGYEQYF.

The J gene is TRBJ2-2, the V gene TRBV4-3, with a possible D match to TRBD2 (6 bases). Germline lookup yields CDR1 LGHNA and CDR2 YSLEER. The CDR3 is made up of 15 amino acids. Trimming stripped 0 bases from V and 4 bases from J, with 9 bases between. CDR3 region: CASSQEAGFTGELFF. In DNA, the CDR3 is TGCGCCAGCAGCCAAGAAGCGGGCTTCACCGGGGAGCTGTTTTTT.

The chain links TRBV6-5 to TRBJ1-1; a weak D match, TRBD1 (5 bases). The CDR3 loop spans 14 amino acids. Germline loops: CDR1 MNHEY, CDR2 SVGAGI. V lost 2 bases and J lost 1, with 8 bases in between. CDR3 residues: CASSYAQGNTEAFF. CDR3 DNA sequence: TGTGCCAGCAGTTACGCCCAGGGGAACACTGAAGCTTTCTTT.

J is TRBJ2-4 and V is TRBV15, with D maybe TRBD1 (6 bases). Germline V CDR1 and CDR2: LNHNV, YYDKDF (reference sequence). The V end was cut by 0 bases, the J end by 7 bases, with 10 bases between. The CDR3 contains 14 residues. The CDR3: CATSRERGYNIQYF. The CDR3 DNA sequence: TGTGCCACCAGCAGAGAGAGGGGGTACAACATTCAGTACTTC.

The chain links TRBV11-2 to TRBJ2-5, with a tentative D call TRBD1 (5 bases). Germline loops: CDR1 SGHAT, CDR2 FQNNGV. Trimming removed 5 bases at V and 0 bases at J, with 22 bases between. The CDR3 has 18 residues. Written as DNA, the CDR3 is TGTGCCAGCAGCCCCGAATCCACAGGTATTGGGTACCAAGAGACCCAGTACTTC. Its protein product is CASSPESTGIGYQETQYF.

V gene TRBV5-1 combines with J gene TRBJ1-1; the D gene is possibly TRBD1 (6 bases). The CDR3 spans 13 residues. CDR1 is SGHRS, CDR2 YFSETQ, per germline. Trimming shortened V by 3 bases and J by 1 base, and 7 bases separated the two germline ends. CDR3 sequence: CASSSGQNTEAFF. The CDR3 DNA reads TGCGCCAGCAGCTCGGGACAGAACACTGAAGCTTTCTTT.

The V gene is TRBV5-6, the J gene TRBJ2-7; 7 nucleotides agree with TRBD2. CDR3 size: 15 residues. The ends lost 3 bases at V and 2 bases at J; junction bases unmatched: 8. Germline CDR1 SGHDT, CDR2 YYEEEE. DNA for the CDR3: TGTGCCAGCAGCTCTAGACAGCGGGACCCCTACGAGCAGTACTTC. It translates to CASSSRQRDPYEQYF. The full variable domain, its missing parts supplied by reference TRBV5-6 and TRBJ2-7, is DAGVTQSPTHLIKTRGQQVTLRCSPKSGHDTVSWYQQALGQGPQFIFQYYEEEERQRGNFPDRFSGHQFPNYSSELNVNALLLGDSALYLCASSSRQRDPYEQYFGPGTRLTVT.

CDR3: CASSYSTGGQFF. The CDR3 DNA follows: TGTGCCAGCAGTTACTCGACAGGGGGGCAGTTCTTC. The chain carries TRBV6-5 and TRBJ2-1, with 9 bases fitting TRBD1. Germline CDR1 and CDR2: MNHEY and SVGAGI. V was pared by 0 bases and J by 12 bases, with 0 bases of the junction left unmatched. This CDR3 contains 12 residues.

This chain links TRBV2 with TRBJ2-7, with TRBD1 as a possible D gene (6 bases). In germline, CDR1 is SNHLY, CDR2 FYNNEI. Trimming pared 4 bases from V and 3 bases from J, leaving 16 bases between. CDR3 length: 15 residues. As DNA, the CDR3 is TGTGCCAGCAGTGCAGGGGAAGTTGGGGACTACGAGCAGTACTTC. As protein: CASSAGEVGDYEQYF. The variable domain in full, with the rest retrieved from reference TRBV2 and TRBJ2-7, is EPEVTQTPSHQVTQMGQEVILRCVPISNHLYFYWYRQILGQKVEFLVSFYNNEISEKSEIFDDQFSVERPDGSNFTLKIRSTKLEDSAMYFCASSAGEVGDYEQYFGPGTRLTVT.

This clone was picked up one time. The chain has TRBV7-9 and TRBJ2-7; 11 positions agree with TRBD2. CDR1 is SEHNR and CDR2 is FQNEAQ in the germline V gene (reference sequence). With 8 bases clipped from V and 1 base from J, the junction kept 10 bases outside the gene matches. This CDR3 comprises 16 residues. CDR3 DNA: TGTGCCAGCTACCCAGCCGCTAGCGGGGGGTCCTACGAGCAGTACTTC. Translation gives CASYPAASGGSYEQYF.

This chain uses TRBV4-1 with TRBJ1-2; D perhaps matches TRBD1 (5 bases). This CDR3 comprises 15 residues. The ends were cut back, 0 bases at V and 1 base at J, with 9 bases in the middle. CDR1 and CDR2 from the germline V gene are MGHRA and YSYEKL. The CDR3 reads CASSQDGALNYGYTF. The CDR3 nucleotides are TGCGCCAGCAGCCAAGATGGGGCCCTTAACTATGGCTACACCTTC.

The chain couples TRBV6-4 to TRBJ2-5, with D possibly being TRBD2 (7 bases). Germline V gene data show CDR1 as MRHNA and CDR2 as SNTAGT. Trimming removed 1 base at V and 5 bases at J, with 14 bases between. This CDR3 contains 15 residues. The DNA for the CDR3 is TGTGCCAGCAGTGACTTACAGGGAGGGTCGGAGACCCAGTACTTC. Its translation is CASSDLQGGSETQYF.

The chain recombines TRBV7-2 with TRBJ1-6; maybe TRBD1 (5 bases). Germline V gives CDR1 SGHTA, CDR2 FQGNSA. V was pared by 1 base and J by 7 bases, with 17 bases between. The CDR3 contains 17 residues. The CDR3, as DNA: TGTGCCAGCAGCTTAGGTTTCGTAGGGGCCTCCAATTCACCCCTCCACTTT. Translating gives CASSLGFVGASNSPLHF. Combining the CDR3 with reference TRBV7-2 and TRBJ1-6 gives the whole variable domain GAGVSQSPSNKVTEKGKDVELRCDPISGHTALYWYRQSLGQGLEFLIYFQGNSAPDKSGLPSDRFSAERTGGSVSTLTIQRTQQEDSAVYLCASSLGFVGASNSPLHFGNGTRLTVT.

This rearrangement joins TRBV15 to TRBJ2-7; 12 bases fit TRBD2. The CDR3 extends over 15 amino acids. The trim removed 3 bases at V and 4 bases at J, leaving 4 bases unmatched. From germline, CDR1 is LNHNV and CDR2 YYDKDF (reference sequence). The CDR3 protein is CATSSSSGGEYEQYF. The CDR3 nucleotides read TGTGCCACCAGCAGTTCTAGCGGGGGGGAATACGAGCAGTACTTC.

The V call is TRBV5-6, the J call TRBJ2-7; 9 bases agree with TRBD1. The germline CDR1 and CDR2 sequences are SGHDT and YYEEEE. The ends lost 3 bases at V and 4 bases at J; junction bases unmatched: 8. This CDR3 has 15 residues. The CDR3 region has the DNA TGTGCCAGCAGCTCCTCGGACAGGGGAGGGTACGAGCAGTACTTC. This translates into CASSSSDRGGYEQYF.

The J gene is TRBJ1-6, the V gene TRBV28, with D possibly TRBD1 on 6 matching bases. The germline CDR1 and CDR2 sequences are MDHEN and SYDVKM. V gave up 7 bases and J gave up 6 bases, with 16 bases separating them. The CDR3 is 15 amino acids. This chain's CDR3 is CASNRNRVFNSPLHF. CDR3 DNA: TGTGCCAGCAACAGGAACAGGGTATTTAATTCACCCCTCCACTTT.

This chain connects TRBV7-6 to TRBJ1-2, with 8 positions matching TRBD1. Germline V gives CDR1 SGHVS, CDR2 FNYEAQ. V gave up 4 bases and J gave up 8 bases; unmatched junction bases: 9. CDR3 length: 14 residues. The CDR3: CASSSPQGAGGYTF. The CDR3 nucleotides read TGTGCCAGCAGCTCCCCTCAGGGGGCGGGAGGCTACACCTTC.

The count of this clone is one. The rearrangement links TRBV27 to TRBJ2-1; D gene ambiguous. V was trimmed by 8 bases and J by 7 bases, leaving 12 bases between them. The CDR3 has 12 amino acids. Germline loops: CDR1 MNHEY, CDR2 SMNVEV (reference sequence). CDR3 DNA: TGTGCCAGCCGTCTAGGCCCTAATGAGCAGTTCTTC. Encoded protein: CASRLGPNEQFF.

The V call is TRBV27, the J call TRBJ2-1; TRBD1 matches 8 bases. The CDR3 runs 15 residues. Germline CDR1 and CDR2: MNHEY and SMNVEV (reference sequence). Trimming at V came to 7 bases and at J to 9 bases, leaving 14 bases not matched to a gene. This CDR3 is CASTLVGTGRTEQFF. In DNA, the CDR3 is TGTGCCAGCACCCTCGTCGGGACAGGTAGGACTGAGCAGTTCTTC.

As DNA, the CDR3 is TGTGCCTGGAGTGTACACGGGGGACACACTGAAGCTTTCTTT. Its protein is CAWSVHGGHTEAFF. This chain joins TRBV30 and TRBJ1-1; the D gene is possibly TRBD1 (5 bases). Trimming took 0 bases from V and 3 from J, leaving 11 bases between them. The CDR3 has 14 amino acids. CDR1 is GTSNPN and CDR2 is SVGIG in the germline V gene (reference sequence).

This clone appeared a few times. The chain recombines TRBV7-2 with TRBJ1-5; TRBD1 is a possible D gene (5 bases). Germline assignment: CDR1 SGHTA and CDR2 FQGNSA. V shed 5 bases and J shed 2 bases, with 16 bases lying between them. The CDR3 runs 16 residues. CDR3 bases: TGTGCCAGCAGCCGCGCGGTCGGGGGAGGCAATCAGCCCCAGCATTTT. It codes for CASSRAVGGGNQPQHF.

The chain has TRBV7-9 and TRBJ2-5; D is perhaps TRBD2 (5 bases). The CDR3 spans 15 residues. The germline gives CDR1 SEHNR, CDR2 FQNEAQ (reference sequence). V was trimmed by 4 bases and J by 0 bases, leaving 12 bases between them. CDR3 sequence: CASSSLGENQETQYF. The DNA for the CDR3 is TGTGCCAGCAGCTCCCTGGGAGAGAACCAAGAGACCCAGTACTTC.

The chain has TRBV7-6 and TRBJ2-7, with 9 bases aligning to TRBD2. The CDR3 covers 13 residues. The germline V gene encodes CDR1 SGHVS and CDR2 FNYEAQ. Trimming at V came to 4 bases and at J to 6 bases, leaving 4 bases not matched to a gene. For the CDR3, the DNA is TGTGCCAGCAGCTCGGGACTAGCAAGCGAGCAGTACTTC. Encoded protein: CASSSGLASEQYF.

The CDR3 sequence: CASSPLAGRSYEQYF. CDR3 sequence (DNA): TGTGCCAGTAGTCCCCTAGCGGGGAGATCCTACGAGCAGTACTTC. The chain uses TRBV19 and TRBJ2-7; 9 bases align to TRBD2. J was trimmed by 1 base and V by 5 bases; bases with no gene match: 6. This CDR3 is 15 amino acids long. Germline V lookup: CDR1 LNHDA, CDR2 SQIVND (reference sequence).

This chain connects TRBV28 to TRBJ1-5; D possibly corresponds to TRBD1 (6 bases). Looked up from germline, CDR1 is MDHEN and CDR2 is SYDVKM. The CDR3 spans 13 residues. V gave up 4 bases and J gave up 5 bases, with 9 bases separating them. The CDR3: CASSSRGYQPQHF. In nucleotides, the CDR3 is TGTGCCAGCAGTTCCAGGGGATATCAGCCCCAGCATTTT.

V usage is TRBV19 and J usage is TRBJ2-5; 8 positions agree with TRBD1. Per the germline V gene, CDR1 is LNHDA and CDR2 is SQIVND (reference sequence). The CDR3 is made up of 13 amino acids. After removal of 3 bases from V and 3 bases from J, the junction contained 0 bases not matched to a gene. CDR3 bases: TGTGCCAGTAGTATGGACAGGGAAGAGACCCAGTACTTC. This gives the protein CASSMDREETQYF.